The source of this T cell receptor beta chain is a study of blood T cell repertoires in COVID-19. Authors' processing steps: Reference gene primers were amplified, and this amplification served to estimate nucleated cell counts. Repertoires were generated with immunoSEQ multiplex PCR, while TCRdb's copy carries only in-frame clones and drops some. For V, J and clone size, that table is used; D and trimming come from the DNA. The sample records some 31,000 clones, approximately 90% being singletons. Germline-derived CDR1 and CDR2 are WSHSY and SAAADI. V gave up 0 bases and J gave up 6 bases, with 21 bases separating them. The CDR3 consists of 17 residues.

This TCR was sampled from a man over 45 with active COVID-19. V is TRBV10-2 and J is TRBJ2-7; possible D gene TRBD2, 5 bases. Sequencing was carried out using peripheral blood. DNA of the CDR3: TGCGCCAGCAGTGAGTCATCGAGGAGACTGAGCGGTTCCGAGCAGTACTTC. This encodes CASSESSRRLSGSEQYF.